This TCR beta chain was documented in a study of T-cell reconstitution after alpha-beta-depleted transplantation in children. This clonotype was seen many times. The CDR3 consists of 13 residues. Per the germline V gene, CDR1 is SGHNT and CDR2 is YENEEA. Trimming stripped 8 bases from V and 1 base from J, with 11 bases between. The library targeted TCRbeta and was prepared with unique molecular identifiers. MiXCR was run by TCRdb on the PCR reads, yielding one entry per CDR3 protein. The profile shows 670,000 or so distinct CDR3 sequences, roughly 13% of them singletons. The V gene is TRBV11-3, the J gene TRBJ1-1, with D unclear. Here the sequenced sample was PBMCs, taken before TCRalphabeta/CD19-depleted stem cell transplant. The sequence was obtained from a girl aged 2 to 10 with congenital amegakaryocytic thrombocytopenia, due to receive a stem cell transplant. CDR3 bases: TGTGCCAGCCGGGATGGACCGAACACTGAAGCTTTCTTT. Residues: CASRDGPNTEAFF.